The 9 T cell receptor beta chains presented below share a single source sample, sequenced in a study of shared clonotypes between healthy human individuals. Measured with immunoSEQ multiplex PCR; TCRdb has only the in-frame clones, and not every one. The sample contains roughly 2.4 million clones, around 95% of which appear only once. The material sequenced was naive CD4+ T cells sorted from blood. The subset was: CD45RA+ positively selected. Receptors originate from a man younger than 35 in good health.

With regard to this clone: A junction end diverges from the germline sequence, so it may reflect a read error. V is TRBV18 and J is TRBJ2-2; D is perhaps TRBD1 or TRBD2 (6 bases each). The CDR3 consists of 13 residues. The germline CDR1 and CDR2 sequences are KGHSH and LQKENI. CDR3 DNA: TGTGCCAGCTCACCCGGTGGAGGGACGAAGGGGGTTTTT. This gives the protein CASSPGGGTKGVF. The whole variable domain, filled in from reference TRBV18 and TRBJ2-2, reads NAGVMQNPRHLVRRRGQEARLRCSPMKGHSHVYWYRQLPEEGLKFMVYLQKENIIDESGMPKERFSAEFPKEGPSILRIQQVVRGDSAAYFCASSPGGGTKGVFGEGSRLTVL.

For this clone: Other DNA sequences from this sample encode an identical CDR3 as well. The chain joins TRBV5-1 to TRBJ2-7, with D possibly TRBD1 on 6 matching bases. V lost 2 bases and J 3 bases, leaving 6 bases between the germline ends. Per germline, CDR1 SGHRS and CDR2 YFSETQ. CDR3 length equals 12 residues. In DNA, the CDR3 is TGCGCCAGCAGCTTAGGGGGCTACGAGCAGTACTTC. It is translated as CASSLGGYEQYF.

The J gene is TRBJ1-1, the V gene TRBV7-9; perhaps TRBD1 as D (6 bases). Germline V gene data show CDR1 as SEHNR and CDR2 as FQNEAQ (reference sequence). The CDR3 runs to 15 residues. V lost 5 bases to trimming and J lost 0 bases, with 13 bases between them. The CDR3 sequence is CASSPGGPMNTEAFF. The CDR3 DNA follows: TGTGCCAGCAGCCCGGGGGGCCCCATGAACACTGAAGCTTTCTTT.

CDR3 sequence: CASRTGTSNTGELFF. As DNA, the CDR3 is TGCGCCAGCAGAACCGGGACTAGTAACACCGGGGAGCTGTTTTTT. The J gene is TRBJ2-2, the V gene TRBV5-1, with 8 nucleotides matching TRBD2. The germline CDR1 and CDR2 sequences are SGHRS and YFSETQ. The CDR3 covers 15 residues. The junction had 5 bases not matched to a gene; V was cut back by 5 bases and J by 2 bases.

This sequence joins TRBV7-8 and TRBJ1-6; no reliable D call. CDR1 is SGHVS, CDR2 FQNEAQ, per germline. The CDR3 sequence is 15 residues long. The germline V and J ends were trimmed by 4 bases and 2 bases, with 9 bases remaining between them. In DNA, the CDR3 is TGTGCCAGCAGCTACACGAAACCCTATAATTCACCCCTCCACTTT. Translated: CASSYTKPYNSPLHF.

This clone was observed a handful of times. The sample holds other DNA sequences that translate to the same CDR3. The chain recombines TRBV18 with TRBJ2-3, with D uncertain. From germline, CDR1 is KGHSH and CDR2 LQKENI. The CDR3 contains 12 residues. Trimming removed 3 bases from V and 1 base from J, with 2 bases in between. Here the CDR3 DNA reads TGTGCCAGCTCACCGCGCACAGATACGCAGTATTTT. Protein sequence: CASSPRTDTQYF. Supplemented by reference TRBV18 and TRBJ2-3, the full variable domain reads NAGVMQNPRHLVRRRGQEARLRCSPMKGHSHVYWYRQLPEEGLKFMVYLQKENIIDESGMPKERFSAEFPKEGPSILRIQQVVRGDSAAYFCASSPRTDTQYFGPGTRLTVL.

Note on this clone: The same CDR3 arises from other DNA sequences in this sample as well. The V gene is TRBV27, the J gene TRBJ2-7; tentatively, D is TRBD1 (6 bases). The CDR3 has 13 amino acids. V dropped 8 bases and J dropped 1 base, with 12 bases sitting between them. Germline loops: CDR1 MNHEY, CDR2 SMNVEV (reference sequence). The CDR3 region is CASSDRPSYEQYF. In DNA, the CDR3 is TGTGCCAGCTCGGACAGACCGTCCTACGAGCAGTACTTC.

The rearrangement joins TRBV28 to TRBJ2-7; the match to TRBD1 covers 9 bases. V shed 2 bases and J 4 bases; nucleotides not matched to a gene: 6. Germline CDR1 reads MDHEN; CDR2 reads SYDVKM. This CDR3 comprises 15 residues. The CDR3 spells CASSLPRQGEYEQYF. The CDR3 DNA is TGTGCCAGCAGTTTACCGCGACAGGGGGAGTACGAGCAGTACTTC.

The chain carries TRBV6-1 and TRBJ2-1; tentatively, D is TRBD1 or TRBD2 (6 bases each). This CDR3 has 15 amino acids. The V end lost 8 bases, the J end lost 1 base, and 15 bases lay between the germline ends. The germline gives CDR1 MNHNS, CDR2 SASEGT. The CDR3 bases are TGTGCCAGCGTCGAGGGGGGAAATTCCTACAATGAGCAGTTCTTC. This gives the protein CASVEGGNSYNEQFF.